This record covers a single TCR beta chain. This table comes from immunoSEQ multiplex PCR, and its TCRdb copy is limited to in-frame clones, with some not included. This sample has 75,000 to 100,000 clones, with nearly 90% found just once. The data originate from a study of blood T cell repertoires in COVID-19. Study-level background: From T cells, B-cell-depleted T cells, or PBMCs came the material, which was cDNA or gDNA.

J gave up 3 bases and V 5 bases, and 13 bases lay outside the gene matches. The CDR3 covers 17 residues. The germline CDR1 and CDR2 sequences are SGHTA and FQGNSA. Sequencing was carried out using peripheral blood. The TCR comes from a man between 65 and 79 years old with acute or convalescent COVID-19. The chain couples TRBV7-2 to TRBJ1-5, with TRBD1 identical over 7 bases. Here the CDR3 DNA reads TGTGCCAGCAGCGCCCGACAGGGAGAAGGTTTCAATCAGCCCCAGCATTTT. Protein: CASSARQGEGFNQPQHF.